This T cell receptor (beta chain) was captured in a study of shared clonotypes between healthy human individuals. Study overall: Each donor had three CD4 naive, three CD4 memory, two CD8 naive and one CD8 memory plate. Notes on the study in general: Across subsets, estimated richness was generally greater for naive than for memory populations.

V shed 8 bases and J 4 bases; nucleotides not matched to a gene: 8. CDR3 length: 14 residues. Germline assignment: CDR1 MGHDK and CDR2 SYGVNS. The method was immunoSEQ multiplex PCR; TCRdb's version includes in-frame clones alone and lacks a portion of them. Among some 1,600,000 clones listed, under 99% were seen once. Worth noting for this clone: Its antigen is undetermined.

Each of the donors was a healthy adult who was HIV-negative and had not had a recent acute infection or vaccination. The chain couples TRBV25-1 to TRBJ2-1; 7 nucleotides line up with TRBD2. The source material was naive CD4+ T cells sorted from blood. As to subset: CD45RA+ positively selected. This receptor was obtained from a man aged 30 to 39 in good health. CDR3 residues: CASAAGPSYNEQFF. In nucleotides, the CDR3 is TGTGCCAGCGCAGCGGGACCTAGTTACAATGAGCAGTTCTTC.